These 24 T cell receptor beta chains were sequenced from one sample in a study of blood T cell repertoires in COVID-19. Sequencing used immunoSEQ multiplex PCR; TCRdb keeps in-frame clones, though not all of them. The sample includes roughly 220,000 clones, 80% to 90% of them seen just once. The specimen was PBMCs or T cells enriched from blood (not recorded which). Receptor source: a woman aged 18-29 years in a cohort exposed to, infected with or recovered from COVID-19 (not recorded which).

The chain combines TRBV18 with TRBJ1-3; possibly TRBD1 for D (5 bases). Germline values: CDR1 KGHSH, CDR2 LQKENI. Trimming left V 3 bases short and J 0 bases short, with 9 bases between. CDR3 length: 15 residues. The CDR3 nucleotides are TGTGCCAGCTCACCTAGGGGAACCTCTGGAAACACCATATATTTT. It codes for CASSPRGTSGNTIYF.

The rearrangement uses TRBV18 and TRBJ1-2; TRBD1 might be the D (6 bases). CDR3 length: 13 amino acids. The germline V gene has CDR1 KGHSH and CDR2 LQKENI. Trimming removed 2 bases from V and 7 bases from J, with 11 bases in between. CDR3 in amino acids: CASSPRTDRGYTF. The CDR3 DNA sequence: TGTGCCAGCTCACCAAGGACAGATCGTGGCTACACCTTC.

The genes are TRBV11-3 and TRBJ2-2; D is perhaps TRBD2 (7 bases). From germline, CDR1 is SGHNT and CDR2 YENEEA. V lost 3 bases, J lost 4 bases, and 12 bases lay in between. This CDR3 is built from 15 residues. CDR3 coding DNA: TGTGCCAGCAGCTTCCGGGGGGCAGGCACCGGGGAGCTGTTTTTT. Amino acid sequence: CASSFRGAGTGELFF.

CDR3 nucleotides: TGTGCCAGCAGTCCTGACAGGGACTATGGCTACACCTTC. Its translation: CASSPDRDYGYTF. V is TRBV6-4 and J is TRBJ1-2, with 7 bases fitting TRBD1. The germline gives CDR1 MRHNA, CDR2 SNTAGT. With 5 bases clipped from V and 3 bases from J, the junction kept 3 bases outside the gene matches. This CDR3 has 13 residues.

The V call is TRBV19, the J call TRBJ1-3; D not resolved. The CDR3 is 14 residues long. The germline V gene has CDR1 LNHDA and CDR2 SQIVND (reference sequence). V shed 11 bases and J shed 1 base, with 15 bases lying between them. CDR3 protein: CASTNRASGNTIYF. In DNA, the CDR3 is TGTGCCTCAACCAACAGAGCTTCTGGAAACACCATATATTTT.

The genes are TRBV5-6 and TRBJ2-3; 9 nucleotides match TRBD1. Per the germline V gene, CDR1 is SGHDT and CDR2 is YYEEEE. The CDR3 runs 15 residues. Trimming cost V 0 bases and J 4 bases; bases outside gene matches: 3. The DNA of the CDR3 is TGTGCCAGCAGCTTGGTGGGGACAGGGTCAGATACGCAGTATTTT. This encodes CASSLVGTGSDTQYF.

This rearrangement joins TRBV5-1 to TRBJ2-2; maybe TRBD2 (5 bases). The germline CDR1 and CDR2 sequences are SGHRS and YFSETQ. Between the trimmed V and J ends, which lost 0 bases and 1 base, there was a span of 7 bases. This CDR3 contains 15 residues. The CDR3 DNA follows: TGCGCCAGCAGCTTGGTAGAGGGGAACACCGGGGAGCTGTTTTTT. Protein sequence: CASSLVEGNTGELFF.

The chain joins TRBV10-2 to TRBJ2-2; the match to TRBD1 covers 8 bases. The CDR3 contains 15 residues. In germline, CDR1 is WSHSY, CDR2 SAAADI. Trimming at V came to 6 bases and at J to 7 bases, leaving 10 bases not matched to a gene. CDR3 in amino acids: CASRVGQGGSGELFF. The CDR3 bases are TGCGCCAGCAGGGTCGGACAGGGAGGTAGCGGGGAGCTGTTTTTT.

This sequence joins TRBV6-5 and TRBJ1-2, with 7 positions matching TRBD1. In germline, CDR1 is MNHEY, CDR2 SVGAGI. V was pared by 1 base and J by 7 bases, with 12 bases of the junction left unmatched. The CDR3 sequence is 16 residues long. CDR3 amino acids: CASSYFGTATYGGYTF. Written as DNA, the CDR3 is TGTGCCAGCAGTTACTTCGGGACAGCGACTTATGGTGGCTACACCTTC.

This clone occurred once. CDR3 bases: TGTGCCAGCAACTCGAGACAGGGGGCAGCTTATGGCTACACCTTC. Residues: CASNSRQGAAYGYTF. The chain is built from TRBV27 and TRBJ1-2; 10 bases agree with TRBD1. The CDR3 contains 15 residues. Germline-derived CDR1 and CDR2 are MNHEY and SMNVEV (reference sequence). V trimming: 7 bases; J trimming: 5 bases; junction bases outside the gene matches: 10.

The J gene is TRBJ2-1, the V gene TRBV28; 13 bases fit TRBD2. The length of the CDR3 is 16 residues. Germline V CDR1 and CDR2: MDHEN, SYDVKM. The V and J ends lost 4 bases and 7 bases, in that order; junction bases with no gene match: 7. This CDR3 is CASSSPGTSGDNEQFF. In nucleotides, the CDR3 is TGTGCCAGCAGTTCTCCCGGGACTAGCGGGGATAATGAGCAGTTCTTC.

The chain recombines TRBV11-3 with TRBJ2-7, with D possibly TRBD2 on 5 matching bases. Germline values: CDR1 SGHNT, CDR2 YENEEA. CDR3 size: 12 residues. Trimming left V 0 bases short and J 7 bases short, with 7 bases between. The CDR3 DNA follows: TGTGCCAGCAGCTTAGACCCGGGGGAGCAGTACTTC. This encodes CASSLDPGEQYF.

This chain connects TRBV4-1 to TRBJ2-7; 12 bases fit TRBD2. Germline CDR1 reads MGHRA; CDR2 reads YSYEKL. The CDR3 is 14 residues long. The V segment lost 4 bases and the J segment 4 bases; nucleotides outside the gene matches: 2. The CDR3 bases are TGCGCCAGCAGCCGACTAGCGGGAGCTTACGAGCAGTACTTC. Its protein is CASSRLAGAYEQYF.

J is TRBJ2-2 and V is TRBV7-8; D remains unclear. The CDR3 is made up of 15 amino acids. CDR1 is SGHVS, CDR2 FQNEAQ, per germline. Trimming stripped 1 base from V and 1 base from J, with 7 bases between. The CDR3 region has the DNA TGTGCCAGCAGCTTAGGCCTAGAGAACACCGGGGAGCTGTTTTTT. Residues: CASSLGLENTGELFF.

This chain links TRBV5-4 with TRBJ2-3; 8 nucleotides line up with TRBD2. The ends lost 0 bases at V and 6 bases at J; junction bases unmatched: 6. CDR3 length: 15 residues. Germline CDR1 reads SGHNT; CDR2 reads YYREEE (reference sequence). CDR3 protein: CASSLDGGEGDTQYF. The DNA for the CDR3 is TGTGCCAGCAGCTTGGACGGGGGGGAGGGTGATACGCAGTATTTT. Full variable domain (rest looked up from reference TRBV5-4 and TRBJ2-3): ETGVTQSPTHLIKTRGQQVTLRCSSQSGHNTVSWYQQALGQGPQFIFQYYREEENGRGNFPPRFSGLQFPNYSSELNVNALELDDSALYLCASSLDGGEGDTQYFGPGTRLTVL.

Of note for this clone: Compared with germline, one end of the junction differs, possibly owing to a read error. V gene TRBV6-1 combines with J gene TRBJ2-1, with D maybe TRBD1 (6 bases). The CDR3 is 15 residues long. Germline loops: CDR1 MNHNS, CDR2 SASEGT. The CDR3 coding sequence is TGTGCCAGCAGTCAAGCTTACGGACAGTACAATGAGCAGTTCTTC. Its translation: CASSQAYGQYNEQFF.

The chain couples TRBV14 to TRBJ1-2; D ambiguous. The germline gives CDR1 SGHDN, CDR2 FVKESK. The CDR3 sequence is 15 residues long. Trimming took 1 base from V and 3 from J, leaving 12 bases between them. In DNA, the CDR3 is TGTGCCAGCAGCCAAGTGGTTGGAGGCTACTATGGCTACACCTTC. This codes for CASSQVVGGYYGYTF.

V usage is TRBV5-1 and J usage is TRBJ2-5; the match to TRBD2 covers 9 bases. The CDR3 extends over 15 amino acids. Germline V gene data show CDR1 as SGHRS and CDR2 as YFSETQ. J lost 2 bases, V lost 4 bases, and 6 bases had no gene match. The CDR3 DNA follows: TGCGCCAGCAGCCCGAGCGGGAGGACACAAGAGACCCAGTACTTC. Protein: CASSPSGRTQETQYF.

In DNA, the CDR3 is TGTGCCAGCAGAGAGGGACAGGTGAACACCGGGGAGCTGTTTTTT. This gives the protein CASREGQVNTGELFF. The chain carries TRBV3-1 (or the pseudogene TRBV3-2) and TRBJ2-2; 8 positions match TRBD1. Germline V gives CDR1 LGHDT, CDR2 YNNKEL (reference sequence). This CDR3 contains 15 residues. V lost 6 bases, J lost 1 base, and 4 bases stayed unmatched.

The chain uses TRBV3-1 (or the pseudogene TRBV3-2) and TRBJ1-6; 11 bases map to TRBD1. J was trimmed by 7 bases and V by 4 bases; bases with no gene match: 6. The CDR3 sequence is 16 residues long. Looked up from germline, CDR1 is LGHDT and CDR2 is YNNKEL (reference sequence). The CDR3 nucleotides are TGTGCCAGCAGCCCACGAGGGACAGGGGGAAATTCACCCCTCCACTTT. Its translation is CASSPRGTGGNSPLHF.

The chain links TRBV15 to TRBJ1-2; D unresolved. This CDR3 region has 17 residues. Trimming took 0 bases from V and 4 from J, leaving 18 bases between them. CDR1 is LNHNV, CDR2 YYDKDF, per germline (reference sequence). The chain's CDR3 is CATSRDGVAFSGYGYTF. CDR3 nucleotide sequence: TGTGCCACCAGCAGAGACGGTGTTGCGTTCTCGGGCTATGGCTACACCTTC. Full variable domain (rest looked up from reference TRBV15 and TRBJ1-2): DAMVIQNPRYQVTQFGKPVTLSCSQTLNHNVMYWYQQKSSQAPKLLFHYYDKDFNNEADTPDNFQSRRPNTSFCFLDIRSPGLGDTAMYLCATSRDGVAFSGYGYTFGSGTRLTVV.

The chain is built from TRBV28 and TRBJ1-3, with D tentatively TRBD1 (5 bases). The CDR3 length is 17 residues. The germline CDR1 and CDR2 sequences are MDHEN and SYDVKM. The ends were cut back, 5 bases at V and 0 bases at J, with 17 bases in the middle. In DNA form, the CDR3 reads TGTGCCAGCAGTCCCACCGGGGGGGGGACCTCTGGAAACACCATATATTTT. The encoded protein is CASSPTGGGTSGNTIYF.

The V call is TRBV18, the J call TRBJ2-1; 8 bases agree with TRBD2. After removal of 3 bases from V and 4 bases from J, the junction contained 8 bases not matched to a gene. Germline V CDR1 and CDR2: KGHSH, LQKENI. This CDR3 region has 16 residues. The CDR3 region has the DNA TGTGCCAGCTCACCGCCGGGAGGGCTTCATTACAATGAGCAGTTCTTC. The encoded protein is CASSPPGGLHYNEQFF. Complete variable domain (other parts from reference TRBV18 and TRBJ2-1): NAGVMQNPRHLVRRRGQEARLRCSPMKGHSHVYWYRQLPEEGLKFMVYLQKENIIDESGMPKERFSAEFPKEGPSILRIQQVVRGDSAAYFCASSPPGGLHYNEQFFGPGTRLTVL.

Of note for this clone: The same CDR3 is also encoded by other DNA sequences in this sample. The gene calls are TRBV5-1 and TRBJ2-7; 7 nucleotides line up with TRBD2. From germline, CDR1 is SGHRS and CDR2 YFSETQ. Unmatched junction bases numbered 4, after V lost 7 bases and J lost 0 bases. The CDR3 is 13 amino acids. The CDR3 DNA reads as TGCGCCAGCTCTAGCGGTAGCTCCTACGAGCAGTACTTC. Translated: CASSSGSSYEQYF.